Listed here are 2 T cell receptor beta chains from one sample, sequenced in a study of T cell repertoires in cytomegalovirus infection. One entry per CDR3 protein, called by TCRdb with MiXCR from the reads. Of about 150,000 distinct CDR3 sequences in the sample, 23% were seen once. The sample comprised PBMCs. These receptors all come from a human donor in good health (CMV status not recorded). Some clones in this sample may be carry-over from other donors' samples.

Note on this clonotype: A much larger clone lies a single base off, so this may be a read error. CDR3 bases: TGTGCCAGCATCCGGTATACAGGGAGGGTCAATGAGCAGTTCTTC. Amino acid sequence: CASIRYTGRVNEQFF. The chain is built from TRBV5-5 and TRBJ2-1; the D gene is possibly TRBD2 (7 bases). The CDR3 spans 15 residues. Germline V gives CDR1 SGHKS, CDR2 YYEKEE (reference sequence). V lost 6 bases and J lost 6, with 19 bases in between.

The chain couples TRBV28 to TRBJ1-2, with D hard to call. This CDR3 region has 13 residues. Germline CDR1 is MDHEN and CDR2 is SYDVKM. The V end was cut by 6 bases, the J end by 3 bases, with 11 bases between. CDR3 protein: CASSRSLDYGYTF. The DNA of the CDR3 is TGTGCCAGCAGCCGGAGCCTTGACTATGGCTACACCTTC.